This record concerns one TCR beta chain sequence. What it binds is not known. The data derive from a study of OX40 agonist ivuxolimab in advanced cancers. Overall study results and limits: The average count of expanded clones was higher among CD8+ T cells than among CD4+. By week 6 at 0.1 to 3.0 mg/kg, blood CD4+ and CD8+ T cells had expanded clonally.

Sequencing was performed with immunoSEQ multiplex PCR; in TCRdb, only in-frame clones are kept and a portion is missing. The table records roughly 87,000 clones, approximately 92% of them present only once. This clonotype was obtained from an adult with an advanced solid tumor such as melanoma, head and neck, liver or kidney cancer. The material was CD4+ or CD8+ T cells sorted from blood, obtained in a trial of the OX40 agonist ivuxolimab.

In DNA form, the CDR3 reads TGTGCCAGCAGCCCAGGACAATCCCCCGGAAACACCATATATTTT. Amino acids: CASSPGQSPGNTIYF. This rearrangement joins TRBV11-2 to TRBJ1-3, with D possibly TRBD1 on 5 matching bases. The CDR3 loop spans 15 amino acids. Trimming shortened V by 5 bases and J by 4 bases, and 15 bases separated the two germline ends. Per the germline V gene, CDR1 is SGHAT and CDR2 is FQNNGV. The entire variable domain, with the rest obtained from reference TRBV11-2 and TRBJ1-3, is as follows: EAGVAQSPRYKIIEKRQSVAFWCNPISGHATLYWYQQILGQGPKLLIQFQNNGVVDDSQLPKDRFSAERLKGVDSTLKIQPAKLEDSAVYLCASSPGQSPGNTIYFGEGSWLTVV.